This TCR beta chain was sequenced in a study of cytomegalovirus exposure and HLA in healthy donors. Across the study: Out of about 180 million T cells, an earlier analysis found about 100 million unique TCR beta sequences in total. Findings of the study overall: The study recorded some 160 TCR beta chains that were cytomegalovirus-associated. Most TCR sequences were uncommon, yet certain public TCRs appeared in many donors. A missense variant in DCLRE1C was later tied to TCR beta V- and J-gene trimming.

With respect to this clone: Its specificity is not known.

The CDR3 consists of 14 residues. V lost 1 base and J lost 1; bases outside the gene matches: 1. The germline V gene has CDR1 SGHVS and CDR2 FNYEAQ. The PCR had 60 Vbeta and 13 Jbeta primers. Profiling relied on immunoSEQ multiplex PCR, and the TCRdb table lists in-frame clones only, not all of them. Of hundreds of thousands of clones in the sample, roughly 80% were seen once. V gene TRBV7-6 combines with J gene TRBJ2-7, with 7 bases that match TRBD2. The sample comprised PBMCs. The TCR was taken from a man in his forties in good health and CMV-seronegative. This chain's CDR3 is CASSLGEGSYEQYF. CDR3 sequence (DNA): TGTGCCAGCAGCTTAGGGGAGGGGTCCTACGAGCAGTACTTC.